The 20 T cell receptor beta chains presented below share a single source sample, sequenced in a study of T cell repertoires in cytomegalovirus infection. These TCRs' antigens remain unknown. TCRdb processed the reads anew with MiXCR; each CDR3 protein has one entry. Here the sample spans hundreds of thousands of distinct CDR3 sequences, about 42% being singletons. Sequencing was performed on cultured PBMCs, taken from culture after CMV antigen stimulation. These receptor sequences come from a human donor in good health (CMV status not recorded). Some clones in this sample may be carry-over from other donors' samples.

In its sample, this clonotype was seen many times. V is TRBV7-2 and J is TRBJ2-3; 10 bases map to TRBD2. The CDR3 contains 15 residues. Unmatched junction bases numbered 2, after V lost 5 bases and J lost 0 bases. Germline CDR1 is SGHTA and CDR2 is FQGNSA. CDR3 loop: CASSTSGISTDTQYF. The CDR3 DNA sequence: TGTGCCAGCAGCACTAGCGGGATTAGCACAGATACGCAGTATTTT.

This chain links TRBV7-8 with TRBJ1-6; no clear D. With 1 base removed from V and 15 bases from J, the gap between germline ends came to 13 bases. The CDR3 contains 13 residues. The germline gives CDR1 SGHVS, CDR2 FQNEAQ. DNA of the CDR3: TGTGCCAGCAGCTTAGGCCCCAACGAACGCCTCCACTTT. Protein sequence: CASSLGPNERLHF.

This clonotype occurred once. One junction end disagrees with the germline gene, perhaps due to a read error. The CDR3 DNA follows: TGTGCCACCAACAAGGATAGAAATCAGCCCAAGCATTTT. It encodes CATNKDRNQPKHF. This chain connects TRBV2 to TRBJ1-5; the D is unclear. The germline V gene encodes CDR1 SNHLY and CDR2 FYNNEI. The CDR3 consists of 13 residues. The full variable domain, in which reference TRBV2 and TRBJ1-5 provide the parts outside the CDR3, is EPEVTQTPSHQVTQMGQEVILRCVPISNHLYFYWYRQILGQKVEFLVSFYNNEISEKSEIFDDQFSVERPDGSNFTLKIRSTKLEDSAMYFCATNKDRNQPKHFGDGTRLSIL.

This clonotype showed up just a few times. The rearrangement uses TRBV10-2 and TRBJ1-1, with D possibly matching TRBD1 (5 bases). The CDR3 sequence is 12 residues long. V lost 8 bases to trimming and J lost 5 bases, with 12 bases between them. Looked up from germline, CDR1 is WSHSY and CDR2 is SAAADI. Here the CDR3 reads CASGAGVTEAFF. The CDR3 bases are TGCGCCAGCGGCGCGGGGGTTACTGAAGCTTTCTTT.

This clonotype was observed a handful of times. DNA of the CDR3: TGTGCCAGCAGCGTCTTAGCGGGGTCACCCCTCCACTTT. Translated: CASSVLAGSPLHF. The chain combines TRBV7-2 with TRBJ1-6; D is ambiguous. Per the germline V gene, CDR1 is SGHTA and CDR2 is FQGNSA. This CDR3 is built from 13 residues. The V end lost 5 bases, the J end lost 10 bases, and 12 bases lay between the germline ends.

This chain connects TRBV5-6 to TRBJ1-1; possible D gene TRBD1, 5 bases. Trimming took off 6 bases at V and 4 bases at J, with 10 bases between the two ends. The germline CDR1 and CDR2 sequences are SGHDT and YYEEEE. This CDR3 has 12 amino acids. The CDR3 protein is CASNQGVTEAFF. In DNA form, the CDR3 reads TGTGCCAGCAATCAGGGTGTCACTGAAGCTTTCTTT.

This clonotype occurred a few times. This sequence joins TRBV7-8 and TRBJ2-7, with D perhaps TRBD1 (5 bases). V gave up 4 bases and J gave up 7 bases, with 23 bases separating them. CDR3 length: 16 residues. Germline V gene sequence: CDR1 SGHVS, CDR2 FQNEAQ. The CDR3 is CASSSPAGKTRREQYF. Here the CDR3 DNA reads TGTGCCAGCAGCTCCCCAGCAGGGAAGACTCGGCGGGAGCAGTACTTC. The full variable domain, rest sourced from reference TRBV7-8 and TRBJ2-7, is GAGVSQSPRYKVAKRGQDVALRCDPISGHVSLFWYQQALGQGPEFLTYFQNEAQLDKSGLPSDRFFAERPEGSVSTLKIQRTQQEDSAVYLCASSSPAGKTRREQYFGPGTRLTVT.

This clonotype was recorded a few times. The chain joins TRBV7-2 to TRBJ2-7; unclear D gene. CDR1 is SGHTA and CDR2 is FQGNSA in the germline V gene. This CDR3 comprises 15 residues. With 4 bases removed from V and 2 bases from J, the gap between germline ends came to 15 bases. CDR3 DNA sequence: TGTGCCAGCAGCTCTCTCCCTGGGGAACCCTACGAGCAGTACTTC. Translated, it gives CASSSLPGEPYEQYF.

The genes are TRBV19 and TRBJ2-3; D gene ambiguous. The ends were cut back, 3 bases at V and 1 base at J, with 5 bases in the middle. This CDR3 is built from 13 residues. Germline-derived CDR1 and CDR2 are LNHDA and SQIVND (reference sequence). The chain's CDR3 is CASSIPGTDTQYF. CDR3 DNA: TGTGCCAGTAGTATTCCAGGCACAGATACGCAGTATTTT.

The chain couples TRBV5-4 to TRBJ1-3; TRBD1 agrees at 7 bases. This CDR3 is built from 15 residues. With 4 bases clipped from V and 4 bases from J, the junction kept 8 bases outside the gene matches. CDR1 and CDR2 from the germline V gene are SGHNT and YYREEE (reference sequence). DNA for the CDR3: TGTGCCAGCAGCCAAGAGGGGGCGCGGGGAAACACCATATATTTT. It encodes CASSQEGARGNTIYF.

The V call is TRBV6-5, the J call TRBJ1-5; 7 positions agree with TRBD1. The CDR3 has 15 residues. Germline lookup yields CDR1 MNHEY and CDR2 SVGAGI. Unmatched junction bases numbered 9, after V lost 5 bases and J lost 5 bases. CDR3 sequence reads: CASSETGSLDQPQHF. As DNA, the CDR3 is TGTGCCAGCAGTGAGACAGGGAGCCTCGATCAGCCCCAGCATTTT.

The V and J genes are TRBV7-7 and TRBJ2-1, with 11 bases aligning to TRBD2. Germline CDR1 and CDR2: SSHAT and FNYEAQ (reference sequence). The CDR3 runs 15 residues. Trimming at V came to 4 bases and at J to 8 bases, leaving 7 bases not matched to a gene. Written as DNA, the CDR3 is TGTGCCAGCAGCTCACGACTAGCGGGGCCTCATGAGCAGTTCTTC. This gives the protein CASSSRLAGPHEQFF.

The chain links TRBV18 to TRBJ2-2, with D uncertain. The CDR3 loop spans 15 amino acids. The germline V and J ends were trimmed by 6 bases and 2 bases, with 13 bases remaining between them. CDR1 KGHSH and CDR2 LQKENI come from the germline V gene. In nucleotides, the CDR3 is TGTGCCAGCTCGCCAACGGAGAGCAACACCGGGGAGCTGTTTTTT. Encoded protein: CASSPTESNTGELFF.

The V gene is TRBV7-9, the J gene TRBJ1-1, with D perhaps matching TRBD1 (5 bases). There are 13 residues in the CDR3. V dropped 5 bases and J dropped 5 bases, with 12 bases sitting between them. The germline gives CDR1 SEHNR, CDR2 FQNEAQ (reference sequence). The CDR3 is CASSPMGVTEAFF. The CDR3 region has the DNA TGTGCCAGCAGCCCAATGGGGGTTACTGAAGCTTTCTTT.

This clonotype came up a few times. V is TRBV7-2 and J is TRBJ2-1; D ambiguous. This CDR3 has 16 residues. Trimming took 1 base from V and 4 from J, leaving 14 bases between them. Germline CDR1 SGHTA, CDR2 FQGNSA. The CDR3 protein is CASSLDAGSLYNEQFF. Here the CDR3 DNA reads TGTGCCAGCAGCTTAGACGCTGGGTCGTTATACAATGAGCAGTTCTTC.

This clonotype was seen a few times. V gene TRBV20-1 combines with J gene TRBJ2-7; TRBD2 agrees at 7 bases. Germline lookup yields CDR1 DFQATT and CDR2 SNEGSKA (reference sequence). J lost 0 bases, V lost 4 bases, and 12 bases had no gene match. CDR3 length equals 16 residues. CDR3 nucleotides: TGCAGTGCTAAATCACCCCCGGGACTACACTCCTACGAGCAGTACTTC. The encoded protein is CSAKSPPGLHSYEQYF.

This clonotype has a handful of counts. V is TRBV7-6 and J is TRBJ2-1; D is unclear. The CDR3 spans 14 residues. Between the trimmed V and J ends, which lost 2 bases and 6 bases, there was a span of 11 bases. From germline, CDR1 is SGHVS and CDR2 FNYEAQ. In DNA form, the CDR3 reads TGTGCCAGCAGCTTATCGGACGGACCCAATGAGCAGTTCTTC. Amino acid sequence: CASSLSDGPNEQFF.

The CDR3 nucleotides are TGCAGTGCGGTCACTAGCGGCCCTTTCGATGATACGCAGTATTTT. It yields the protein CSAVTSGPFDDTQYF. V is TRBV20-1 and J is TRBJ2-3; 8 bases fit TRBD2. The V segment lost 6 bases and the J segment 6 bases; nucleotides outside the gene matches: 14. The V gene's germline CDR1 is DFQATT and CDR2 SNEGSKA (reference sequence). The CDR3 contains 15 residues.

As DNA, the CDR3 is TGTGCCACCATCAGGGACAGGGCTCGGGACACTGAAGCTTTCTTT. Translating gives CATIRDRARDTEAFF. The rearrangement joins TRBV15 to TRBJ1-1; 9 bases are shared with TRBD1. Germline trimming cut 7 bases from V and 3 bases from J; bases unmatched to any gene: 9. Germline V lookup: CDR1 LNHNV, CDR2 YYDKDF (reference sequence). The CDR3 runs to 15 residues.

The V gene is TRBV19, the J gene TRBJ2-3; D might be TRBD1 (6 bases). V dropped 6 bases and J dropped 11 bases, with 12 bases sitting between them. CDR3 length: 11 amino acids. Germline CDR1 and CDR2: LNHDA and SQIVND (reference sequence). CDR3 protein: CASSTGLGQYF. The DNA for the CDR3 is TGTGCCAGTAGCACAGGGCTTGGGCAGTATTTT.